The text below deals with one T cell receptor beta chain. This sample is drawn from a study of cytomegalovirus exposure and HLA in healthy donors. The PCR ran on 60 Vbeta and 13 Jbeta primers. The repertoire was sequenced with immunoSEQ multiplex PCR; TCRdb's copy has only in-frame clones and lacks some. This sample has over 100,000 clones, with roughly 82% found just once. Sequencing was performed on PBMCs. The sequence was obtained from a young woman in good health and CMV-seropositive.

CDR3 protein: CASTFNGGQGNGYTF. The CDR3 coding sequence is TGTGCCAGTACCTTTAACGGCGGACAGGGGAACGGCTACACCTTC. The chain uses TRBV19 and TRBJ1-2; 9 positions agree with TRBD1. J was trimmed by 8 bases and V by 7 bases; bases with no gene match: 14. CDR1 is LNHDA and CDR2 is SQIVND in the germline V gene (reference sequence). This CDR3 region has 15 residues.